The next 11 T cell receptor beta chains were all read from a single sample in a study of OX40 agonist ivuxolimab in advanced cancers. The repertoire was sequenced with immunoSEQ multiplex PCR; TCRdb's copy has only in-frame clones and lacks some. This table holds 60,000 to 70,000 clones, more than 75% found once. Sequences were derived from CD4+ or CD8+ T cells sorted from blood, sampled in a trial of the OX40 agonist ivuxolimab. Source of these receptors: an adult with an advanced solid tumor such as melanoma, head and neck, liver or kidney cancer.

The V call is TRBV19, the J call TRBJ1-1; the D is unclear. The CDR3 contains 16 residues. Per the germline V gene, CDR1 is LNHDA and CDR2 is SQIVND (reference sequence). The ends were cut back, 5 bases at V and 1 base at J, with 17 bases in the middle. CDR3: CASSDMGAGKNTEAFF. The CDR3 region has the DNA TGTGCCAGTAGTGATATGGGCGCAGGAAAGAACACTGAAGCTTTCTTT. The variable domain in full, completed from reference TRBV19 and TRBJ1-1, reads DGGITQSPKYLFRKEGQNVTLSCEQNLNHDAMYWYRQDPGQGLRLIYYSQIVNDFQKGDIAEGYSVSREKKESFPLTVTSAQKNPTAFYLCASSDMGAGKNTEAFFGQGTRLTVV.

This chain uses TRBV7-9 with TRBJ2-3, with TRBD1 identical over 8 bases. CDR3 length: 14 amino acids. Germline CDR1 SEHNR, CDR2 FQNEAQ (reference sequence). The V gene end was trimmed by 5 bases and the J gene end by 3 bases; junction bases not matched to a gene: 4. CDR3 residues: CASSQGQGTDTQYF. The CDR3 DNA follows: TGTGCCAGCAGCCAAGGACAGGGAACAGATACGCAGTATTTT.

The chain carries TRBV7-9 and TRBJ1-1, with no clear D. The length of the CDR3 is 13 residues. V gave up 1 base and J gave up 4 bases, with 7 bases separating them. The V gene's germline CDR1 is SEHNR and CDR2 FQNEAQ (reference sequence). CDR3 sequence: CASSLGSATEAFF. CDR3 bases: TGTGCCAGCAGCTTAGGTTCTGCCACTGAAGCTTTCTTT. The full variable domain, rest sourced from reference TRBV7-9 and TRBJ1-1, is DTGVSQNPRHKITKRGQNVTFRCDPISEHNRLYWYRQTLGQGPEFLTYFQNEAQLEKSRLLSDRFSAERPKGSFSTLEIQRTEQGDSAMYLCASSLGSATEAFFGQGTRLTVV.

This chain joins TRBV5-1 and TRBJ2-1, with D unclear. The V gene lost 5 bases and the J gene lost 6 bases, with 6 bases spanning the gap. CDR3 length equals 11 residues. In germline, CDR1 is SGHRS, CDR2 YFSETQ. Written as DNA, the CDR3 is TGCGCCAGCAGAGGGCCCAATGAGCAGTTCTTC. Encoded protein: CASRGPNEQFF.

The V and J genes are TRBV5-1 and TRBJ2-5; D is unresolved. V lost 1 base to trimming and J lost 3 bases, with 13 bases between them. From germline, CDR1 is SGHRS and CDR2 YFSETQ. The CDR3 spans 15 residues. The CDR3 nucleotides are TGCGCCAGCAGCTTGTCGGCGGCAGAAAAAGAGACCCAGTACTTC. Protein sequence: CASSLSAAEKETQYF.

The chain uses TRBV7-2 and TRBJ1-3; D ambiguous. The CDR3 totals 13 residues. CDR1 is SGHTA and CDR2 is FQGNSA in the germline V gene. Trimming shortened V by 2 bases and J by 8 bases, and 10 bases separated the two germline ends. The DNA of the CDR3 is TGTGCCAGCAGCTTATGGTTCCGGGACACCATATATTTT. This encodes CASSLWFRDTIYF.

V gene TRBV2 combines with J gene TRBJ2-7; TRBD2 matches 7 bases. Germline CDR1 and CDR2: SNHLY and FYNNEI. V shed 3 bases, J shed 6 bases, and the junction held 11 bases outside the gene matches. The CDR3 is made up of 15 amino acids. CDR3 protein: CASSDWGGFRREQYF. DNA of the CDR3: TGTGCCAGCAGTGATTGGGGGGGATTTCGACGCGAGCAGTACTTC.

The chain's CDR3 is CASSDSGGKTQYF. As DNA, the CDR3 is TGTGCCAGCAGTGATTCGGGGGGCAAGACCCAGTACTTC. The chain couples TRBV2 to TRBJ2-5, with D perhaps TRBD2 (7 bases). Trimming stripped 3 bases from V and 6 bases from J, with 11 bases between. In germline, CDR1 is SNHLY, CDR2 FYNNEI. The CDR3 sequence is 13 residues long. The full variable domain, with the rest looked up from reference TRBV2 and TRBJ2-5, is EPEVTQTPSHQVTQMGQEVILRCVPISNHLYFYWYRQILGQKVEFLVSFYNNEISEKSEIFDDQFSVERPDGSNFTLKIRSTKLEDSAMYFCASSDSGGKTQYFGPGTRLLVL.

This chain joins TRBV7-9 and TRBJ2-7; 9 bases match TRBD1. Trimming at V came to 8 bases and at J to 6 bases, leaving 8 bases not matched to a gene. This CDR3 has 13 amino acids. Germline CDR1 is SEHNR and CDR2 is FQNEAQ (reference sequence). The CDR3 here is CASLRGDRAEQYF. CDR3 DNA: TGTGCCAGCCTGCGTGGGGACAGGGCCGAGCAGTACTTC.

The chain joins TRBV28 to TRBJ2-7, with TRBD1 identical over 7 bases. Losses at the gene ends were 4 bases for V and 6 bases for J; bases not matched to a gene: 3. The CDR3 consists of 12 residues. CDR1 and CDR2 (germline): MDHEN, SYDVKM. The CDR3 nucleotides read TGTGCCAGCAGTTCTGGGACAGCCGAGCAGTACTTC. Encoded protein: CASSSGTAEQYF.

V and J are TRBV7-2 and TRBJ2-3; a weak D match, TRBD2 (7 bases). The V gene lost 4 bases and the J gene lost 4 bases, with 24 bases spanning the gap. CDR1 is SGHTA, CDR2 FQGNSA, per germline. This CDR3 contains 18 residues. This CDR3 is CASSYRIDPGGPADTQYF. For the CDR3, the DNA is TGTGCCAGCAGCTATCGGATTGACCCCGGGGGGCCAGCAGATACGCAGTATTTT.